This T cell receptor beta chain was sequenced for a study of blood T cells in healthy people across ages. The CDR3 runs 14 residues. CDR1 is LGHNA and CDR2 is YNFKEQ in the germline V gene. V shed 7 bases, J shed 0 bases, and the junction held 6 bases outside the gene matches. A second PCR, run for about 7 to 12 cycles, used a sample-barcoded 5' primer plus a J-beta primer mix. Each CDR3 protein gets one entry after TCRdb re-called the 5' RACE reads with MiXCR. The sample includes about 570,000 distinct CDR3 sequences, 25% to 30% seen only once; the top ten take under 20%. V is TRBV4-2 and J is TRBJ2-7, with 7 bases lining up with TRBD2. This receptor was identified in a woman aged 70-85 years in good health. The sample comprised blood. This CDR3 reads CASTPGTNSYEQYF. The CDR3 DNA reads TGTGCCAGCACTCCCGGGACTAACTCCTACGAGCAGTACTTC.